A single sample gave rise to the 17 T cell receptor beta chains below, sequenced in a study of blood T cell repertoires in COVID-19 (dated by TCRdb to about 2020). Libraries were made using the immunoSEQ multiplex PCR assay. Entries here come from immuneACCESS through TCRdb and include only in-frame sequences with V and J called. Some clones fail to appear in such tables; in the studies checked, an unresolved V gene covers under half of the shortfall, and the cause of the remainder is unknown. Across this sample there are about 280,000 clones, with 83% seen only once. The top ten clones comprise more than 8% of the sample. The material sequenced was peripheral blood. The origin of the receptors is a woman between 50 and 59 years old who had recovered from COVID-19.

V usage is TRBV5-4 and J usage is TRBJ2-1; 7 bases match TRBD1. The CDR3 covers 15 residues. CDR1 and CDR2 from the germline V gene are SGHNT and YYREEE (reference sequence). After removal of 2 bases from V and 5 bases from J, the junction contained 7 bases not matched to a gene. The CDR3 sequence is CASSLTGVIDNEQFF. CDR3 DNA: TGTGCCAGCAGCTTAACAGGGGTGATAGACAATGAGCAGTTCTTC.

The chain joins TRBV7-8 to TRBJ1-1; D remains ambiguous. The V gene's germline CDR1 is SGHVS and CDR2 FQNEAQ. This CDR3 comprises 12 residues. With 7 bases removed from V and 6 bases from J, the gap between germline ends came to 12 bases. CDR3 sequence (DNA): TGTGCCAGCATACTCCCGGTCTCTGAAGCTTTCTTT. This codes for CASILPVSEAFF.

The V call is TRBV3-1 (or the pseudogene TRBV3-2), the J call TRBJ1-3; D not certain. Trimming shortened V by 0 bases and J by 0 bases, and 12 bases separated the two germline ends. Germline V lookup: CDR1 LGHDT, CDR2 YNNKEL (reference sequence). This CDR3 spans 17 amino acids. CDR3 sequence reads: CASSQEVTRLSGNTIYF. In DNA, the CDR3 is TGTGCCAGCAGCCAAGAGGTTACACGCCTCTCTGGAAACACCATATATTTT.

The CDR3 is CASSQGLNTYNEQFF. The CDR3 nucleotides are TGTGCCAGCAGCCAAGGACTTAATACCTACAATGAGCAGTTCTTC. The chain uses TRBV4-2 and TRBJ2-1; D remains unclear. V was cut by 1 base and J by 2 bases, with 9 bases left in between. This CDR3 has 15 residues. Per the germline V gene, CDR1 is LGHNA and CDR2 is YNFKEQ.

The rearrangement links TRBV27 to TRBJ2-3, with 8 nucleotides matching TRBD2. The trim removed 5 bases at V and 7 bases at J, leaving 11 bases unmatched. Germline V gene lookup returns CDR1 MNHEY and CDR2 SMNVEV (reference sequence). The CDR3 is 15 amino acids. This CDR3 is CASSEVAGLRNTQYF. For the CDR3, the DNA is TGTGCCAGCAGTGAGGTAGCGGGGTTACGGAATACGCAGTATTTT.

This chain joins TRBV2 and TRBJ1-5, with TRBD1 identical over 8 bases. The CDR3 has 15 residues. Looked up from germline, CDR1 is SNHLY and CDR2 is FYNNEI. The V and J ends lost 4 bases and 6 bases, in that order; junction bases with no gene match: 8. The CDR3 protein is CASSGGQGAGQPQHF. In nucleotides, the CDR3 is TGTGCCAGCAGTGGAGGGCAGGGGGCGGGTCAGCCCCAGCATTTT.

V is TRBV7-8 and J is TRBJ1-1, with TRBD1 matching 8 bases. The CDR3 consists of 13 residues. From germline, CDR1 is SGHVS and CDR2 FQNEAQ. V lost 5 bases and J lost 5; bases outside the gene matches: 4. CDR3 bases: TGTGCCAGCAGCCAACAGGGGGATACTGAAGCTTTCTTT. Translating gives CASSQQGDTEAFF.

V and J are TRBV12-3 or TRBV12-4 and TRBJ2-7, with TRBD1 identical over 7 bases. This CDR3 region has 11 residues. The trim removed 8 bases at V and 13 bases at J, leaving 11 bases unmatched. The CDR3 DNA follows: TGTGCCAGCGAACTCGGACAGGACGGTTACTTC. It codes for CASELGQDGYF.

The chain employs TRBV7-2 and TRBJ2-7, with a weak D call TRBD2 (6 bases). The V gene's germline CDR1 is SGHTA and CDR2 FQGNSA. Trimming took 1 base from V and 6 from J, leaving 19 bases between them. The CDR3 spans 16 residues. Here the CDR3 DNA reads TGTGCCAGCAGCTTAGAAGGCTGGGGGGTTCTAACCGAGCAGTACTTC. Translated, it gives CASSLEGWGVLTEQYF.

CDR3 protein: CASRQTGGTDTQYF. The CDR3 region has the DNA TGTGCCAGCAGACAAACAGGGGGCACAGATACGCAGTATTTT. The rearrangement links TRBV3-1 (or the pseudogene TRBV3-2) to TRBJ2-3; TRBD1 aligns across 7 bases. V dropped 6 bases and J dropped 1; count of bases not matched to a gene: 4. The CDR3 contains 14 residues. Germline-derived CDR1 and CDR2 are LGHDT and YNNKEL (reference sequence).

The rearrangement uses TRBV11-2 and TRBJ2-5, with unresolved D. Trimming pared 5 bases from V and 1 base from J, leaving 17 bases between. Germline V CDR1 and CDR2: SGHAT, FQNNGV. This CDR3 is built from 16 residues. CDR3 region: CASSVGPTPGQETQYF. As DNA, the CDR3 is TGTGCCAGCAGCGTAGGCCCCACACCGGGCCAAGAGACCCAGTACTTC.

CDR3 protein: CASSPSVGRAYEQYF. The CDR3 DNA reads as TGTGCCAGCAGCCCCTCCGTCGGGAGGGCCTACGAGCAGTACTTC. The chain joins TRBV7-2 to TRBJ2-7; 8 positions match TRBD2. J lost 2 bases, V lost 5 bases, and 8 bases had no gene match. This CDR3 has 15 residues. Germline assignment: CDR1 SGHTA and CDR2 FQGNSA.

The V gene is TRBV4-3, the J gene TRBJ2-1; D is possibly TRBD2 (6 bases). Germline lookup yields CDR1 LGHNA and CDR2 YSLEER. The CDR3 loop spans 18 amino acids. Trimming took off 0 bases at V and 1 base at J, with 16 bases between the two ends. The CDR3 DNA reads as TGCGCCAGCAGCCAAGACACCGGGGGAGTAGCTTCCTACAATGAGCAGTTCTTC. Protein product: CASSQDTGGVASYNEQFF.

The chain uses TRBV5-4 and TRBJ1-2; TRBD1 matches at 9 bases. Trimming removed 1 base from V and 5 bases from J; junction bases left unmatched: 6. CDR3 length equals 15 residues. Looked up from germline, CDR1 is SGHNT and CDR2 is YYREEE (reference sequence). This CDR3 reads CASSLTGGAGYGYTF. As DNA, the CDR3 is TGTGCCAGCAGCTTGACAGGGGGCGCTGGGTATGGCTACACCTTC.

The genes are TRBV27 and TRBJ1-5, with D tentatively TRBD1 (5 bases). The CDR3 is 14 amino acids. V dropped 4 bases and J dropped 4 bases, with 11 bases sitting between them. Germline CDR1 is MNHEY and CDR2 is SMNVEV (reference sequence). The CDR3 reads CASSSDSANQPQHF. In DNA form, the CDR3 reads TGTGCCAGCAGTTCTGACAGTGCTAATCAGCCCCAGCATTTT.

CDR3: CAWSAVSGINQPQHF. CDR3 bases: TGTGCCTGGAGTGCCGTTTCAGGGATCAATCAGCCCCAGCATTTT. V is TRBV30 and J is TRBJ1-5, with a weak D call TRBD1 (5 bases). The germline V and J ends were trimmed by 1 base and 3 bases, with 13 bases remaining between them. Germline V CDR1 and CDR2: GTSNPN, SVGIG (reference sequence). The CDR3 consists of 15 residues.

V gene TRBV24-1 combines with J gene TRBJ2-1; TRBD2 matches at 9 bases. V shed 6 bases and J 5 bases; nucleotides not matched to a gene: 10. There are 16 residues in the CDR3. From germline, CDR1 is KGHDR and CDR2 SFDVKD. The CDR3 here is CATSRLLAGGNNEQFF. The CDR3 DNA is TGTGCCACCAGTAGGTTGTTGGCGGGGGGGAACAATGAGCAGTTCTTC.